The 14 T cell receptor beta chains in this list originate from one sample, sequenced in a study of T cell responses to AZD1222 COVID-19 vaccine (dated by TCRdb to the early 2020s). Library preparation employed the immunoSEQ multiplex PCR assay. TCRdb provides this immuneACCESS table in a form limited to in-frame rearrangements. Some clones are lacking; in checked studies, under half of them reflect an unresolved V gene, and why the rest are absent is not known. Within this sample are tens of thousands of clones, with around 82% of them counted one time only. The ten most abundant clones make up 26% of the sample. This specimen's time point label, interpreted: about 28 days (+/-7) after the second vaccine dose. The sequencing used peripheral blood, collected 28 days after the second AZD1222 dose. All receptors derive from an adult who received the AZD1222 COVID-19 vaccine.

The chain carries TRBV19 and TRBJ1-1; maybe TRBD1 (5 bases). Germline V CDR1 and CDR2: LNHDA, SQIVND (reference sequence). Trimming took off 5 bases at V and 5 bases at J, with 18 bases between the two ends. The CDR3 covers 15 residues. As DNA, the CDR3 is TGTGCCAGTAGTTCTTCAAACGCGGGGGTGACTGAAGCTTTCTTT. Protein sequence: CASSSSNAGVTEAFF.

The chain carries TRBV7-8 and TRBJ1-6, with D unresolved. Trimming removed 0 bases from V and 3 bases from J, with 3 bases in between. Germline loops: CDR1 SGHVS, CDR2 FQNEAQ. CDR3 length equals 14 residues. Written as DNA, the CDR3 is TGTGCCAGCAGCTTAGCACTCTATAATTCACCCCTCCACTTT. It yields the protein CASSLALYNSPLHF.

This chain uses TRBV2 with TRBJ1-2; 9 bases match TRBD1. The length of the CDR3 is 14 residues. V was pared by 2 bases and J by 2 bases, with 0 bases of the junction left unmatched. CDR1 is SNHLY, CDR2 FYNNEI, per germline. CDR3 nucleotides: TGTGCCAGCAGTGAAACAGGGGGCAACTATGGCTACACCTTC. Translating it yields CASSETGGNYGYTF.

This chain uses TRBV4-2 with TRBJ2-5; TRBD2 agrees at 9 bases. The CDR3 sequence is 16 residues long. In germline, CDR1 is LGHNA, CDR2 YNFKEQ. Trimming cost V 0 bases and J 7 bases; bases outside gene matches: 9. The CDR3 loop reads CASSQDGSSGKGTQYF. DNA for the CDR3: TGTGCCAGCAGCCAAGATGGGTCTAGCGGGAAGGGGACCCAGTACTTC.

Here the CDR3 DNA reads TGTGCCAGCAGCTTAGCGACTAGCTGGGATCGCGAGCAGTACTTC. Its translation: CASSLATSWDREQYF. This chain connects TRBV7-2 to TRBJ2-7; 7 nucleotides align to TRBD2. The CDR3 has 15 residues. The germline gives CDR1 SGHTA, CDR2 FQGNSA. V dropped 0 bases and J dropped 6; count of bases not matched to a gene: 8.

The chain recombines TRBV30 with TRBJ1-1; D is uncertain. Per the germline V gene, CDR1 is GTSNPN and CDR2 is SVGIG (reference sequence). The CDR3 has 12 residues. V lost 5 bases and J lost 2, with 9 bases in between. The CDR3 nucleotides read TGTGCCTGGGGGCAGCCTAACACTGAAGCTTTCTTT. The encoded protein is CAWGQPNTEAFF.

The chain carries TRBV18 and TRBJ2-1, with TRBD1 as a possible D gene (5 bases). V lost 3 bases and J lost 5, with 11 bases in between. CDR1 and CDR2 from the germline V gene are KGHSH and LQKENI. There are 14 residues in the CDR3. CDR3 DNA: TGTGCCAGCTCACCGGGGCAGTTTAACAATGAGCAGTTCTTC. This gives the protein CASSPGQFNNEQFF.

The CDR3 sequence is CSVDIGAAKGGYTF. The CDR3 DNA is TGCAGCGTTGATATTGGAGCCGCGAAGGGTGGCTACACCTTC. The rearrangement uses TRBV29-1 and TRBJ1-2, with D uncertain. The CDR3 consists of 14 residues. Trimming shortened V by 3 bases and J by 7 bases, and 18 bases separated the two germline ends. From germline, CDR1 is SQVTM and CDR2 ANQGSEA.

The chain couples TRBV11-2 to TRBJ2-7; a possible D gene is TRBD1 (6 bases). The V end was cut by 2 bases, the J end by 4 bases, with 15 bases between. Germline loops: CDR1 SGHAT, CDR2 FQNNGV. The CDR3 is 15 residues long. CDR3 sequence reads: CASSLSNRAAYEQYF. In DNA, the CDR3 is TGTGCCAGCAGCTTATCCAACAGGGCAGCTTACGAGCAGTACTTC.

In nucleotides, the CDR3 is TGCGCCAGCAGCCAAGAAAACTACAATGAGCAGTTCTTC. Translating gives CASSQENYNEQFF. The chain is built from TRBV4-1 and TRBJ2-1; D gene uncertain. Trimming took off 0 bases at V and 3 bases at J, with 3 bases between the two ends. The V gene's germline CDR1 is MGHRA and CDR2 YSYEKL. This CDR3 comprises 13 residues.

This clone turned up a few times. This chain uses TRBV12-3 or TRBV12-4 with TRBJ2-7; no clear D gene. Trimming took off 5 bases at V and 7 bases at J, with 15 bases between the two ends. CDR3 length: 13 amino acids. CDR3: CASSGDPRTEQYF. In DNA, the CDR3 is TGTGCCAGCAGTGGTGACCCCCGTACGGAGCAGTACTTC.

This chain's CDR3 is CASSLSDRGYEQYF. For the CDR3, the DNA is TGTGCCAGCTCCCTAAGTGACAGGGGCTACGAGCAGTACTTC. The chain employs TRBV18 and TRBJ2-7; 8 bases agree with TRBD1. Germline V gene data show CDR1 as KGHSH and CDR2 as LQKENI. Trimming at V came to 6 bases and at J to 3 bases, leaving 7 bases not matched to a gene. There are 14 residues in the CDR3.

The chain has TRBV7-3 and TRBJ2-3; 12 bases fit TRBD2. The CDR3 contains 16 residues. V dropped 4 bases and J dropped 0; count of bases not matched to a gene: 2. Germline V lookup: CDR1 SGHTA, CDR2 FQGTGA. The CDR3 here is CASSSGLAGSTDTQYF. The CDR3 nucleotides are TGTGCCAGCAGCTCTGGACTAGCGGGAAGCACAGATACGCAGTATTTT.

This chain joins TRBV20-1 and TRBJ2-1, with 10 bases matching TRBD2. Trimming took 3 bases from V and 6 from J; bases not matched to a gene: 11. The CDR3 is 16 residues long. CDR1 and CDR2 from the germline V gene are DFQATT and SNEGSKA (reference sequence). The chain's CDR3 is CSASRNMASGSNEQFF. CDR3 DNA sequence: TGCAGTGCTAGTAGAAATATGGCTAGCGGGAGCAATGAGCAGTTCTTC.